This TCR beta chain stems from a study of cytomegalovirus exposure and HLA in healthy donors. As for this clone: Its antigen is currently unknown.

Germline assignment: CDR1 SGHNT and CDR2 YYREEE (reference sequence). The CDR3 length is 15 residues. J was trimmed by 5 bases and V by 1 base; bases with no gene match: 3. The PCR was carried out with 60 Vbeta primers and 13 Jbeta primers. Using immunoSEQ multiplex PCR, the repertoire was profiled, and TCRdb retains in-frame clones only, with some absent. Of some 160,000 clones listed, 81% are singletons. Study-wide results and limits: Presence/absence analyses rested on an assumption that sequencing depth was roughly uniform across donors. Under in vitro conditions, a few CMV-associated chains were confirmed as specific for CMV antigens. CMV serostatus stood as the only immune exposure information on hand.

The sequenced sample consisted of PBMCs. The origin of this receptor is a man aged 50 to 60 in good health and CMV-seropositive. This chain joins TRBV5-4 and TRBJ2-1; 10 nucleotides match TRBD2. As DNA, the CDR3 is TGTGCCAGCAGCTTGCCTAGCGGGGGAAACAATGAGCAGTTCTTC. This codes for CASSLPSGGNNEQFF. Using reference TRBV5-4 and TRBJ2-1 for the parts outside the CDR3, the full variable domain is ETGVTQSPTHLIKTRGQQVTLRCSSQSGHNTVSWYQQALGQGPQFIFQYYREEENGRGNFPPRFSGLQFPNYSSELNVNALELDDSALYLCASSLPSGGNNEQFFGPGTRLTVL.